The 2 T cell receptor beta chains below come from one sample, sequenced in a study of T cells in Graves' hyperthyroidism and ophthalmopathy. Using RNA transcripts as the source, TCR beta CDR3 regions were amplified. Initially, a first-round RT-PCR of the TCR CDR3 employed the HTBI primer set. TCRdb reprocessed the multiplex PCR reads via MiXCR and lists one record per CDR3 protein. The sample includes about 620,000 distinct CDR3 sequences, around 16% of them seen just once. Sequenced: blood. The receptors were sampled from a woman aged 25 to 39 with Graves' hyperthyroidism.

This clonotype was seen a few times. This sequence joins TRBV28 and TRBJ1-3; D may be TRBD1 (6 bases). Germline loops: CDR1 MDHEN, CDR2 SYDVKM. Trimming cost V 8 bases and J 4 bases, with 12 bases left between them. There are 13 residues in the CDR3. CDR3 DNA sequence: TGTGCCAGCCCGGACAGTGGAGGAAACACCATATATTTT. As protein: CASPDSGGNTIYF.

As concerns this clonotype: This may stem from a read error, because a much larger clone lies one nucleotide away. The chain carries TRBV7-9 and TRBJ2-7; tentatively, D is TRBD2 (6 bases). The V gene's germline CDR1 is SEHNR and CDR2 FQNEAQ (reference sequence). Deletions cut 6 bases from V and 7 bases from J, with 13 bases between. The length of the CDR3 is 12 residues. Here the CDR3 reads CASRTSFHEQYF. CDR3 nucleotides: TGTGCCAGCAGGACTAGTTTCCATGAGCAGTACTTC.